Listed below are T cell receptor beta chains from one sample, sequenced in a study of CD8+ T cells in alopecia areata. Sequencing used immunoSEQ multiplex PCR; TCRdb keeps in-frame clones, though not all of them. The profile shows about 130,000 clones, 45% to 50% of them singletons. Sample: CD8+ T cells sorted from blood, taken at week 0. The origin of the receptors is a human donor with alopecia areata. Each CDR3 is given with its conserved first and last residue. A D gene is named only where the DNA matches it firmly. Size is omitted from some rows. Given values are once, few, many or a class for expanded clones.

TRBJ2-7 TRBV25-1 . . CASSDPRDNSYEQYF TGTGCCAGCAGTGACCCTCGGGACAACTCCTACGAGCAGTACTTC
TRBJ2-7 TRBV7-9 . . CASSSRLGGEQYF TGTGCCAGCAGCTCACGACTGGGCGGCGAGCAGTACTTC
TRBJ1-1 TRBV5-1 . . CASSYGQITEAFF TGCGCCAGCAGCTATGGACAGATCACTGAAGCTTTCTTT
TRBJ1-5 TRBV7-9 TRBD1 . CASSFDRGNQPQHF TGTGCCAGCAGCTTCGACAGGGGCAATCAGCCCCAGCATTTT
TRBJ2-4 TRBV6-5 . . CASSYSPGQGIQYF TGTGCCAGCAGTTACTCCCCCGGGCAGGGCATTCAGTACTTC
TRBJ2-3 TRBV9 . . CASSSDGRLGDTQYF TGTGCCAGCAGCTCCGACGGGCGGCTAGGAGATACGCAGTATTTT
TRBJ2-7 TRBV2 TRBD2 . CASSDGGAYEQYF TGTGCCAGCAGTGACGGGGGGGCGTACGAGCAGTACTTC
TRBJ2-7 TRBV27 . . CASSLPDRFYEQYF TGTGCCAGCAGTTTACCCGACAGGTTCTACGAGCAGTACTTC
TRBJ1-1 TRBV7-9 . few CASIRGVAEAFF TGTGCCAGCATCAGAGGGGTGGCTGAAGCTTTCTTT
TRBJ1-2 TRBV7-9 TRBD1 . CASTRGTAVDGYTF TGTGCCAGCACTCGAGGGACAGCGGTCGATGGCTACACCTTC
TRBJ2-5 TRBV4-2 . few CASSQDPPGGEQETQYF TGTGCCAGCAGCCAAGATCCCCCCGGGGGCGAACAAGAGACCCAGTACTTC
TRBJ1-5 TRBV19 TRBD1 few CASSIRGGDQPQHF TGTGCCAGTAGTATCAGAGGGGGCGACCAGCCCCAGCATTTT
TRBJ2-3 TRBV7-9 TRBD1 . CASSHRDRGTDTQYF TGTGCCAGCAGCCACCGGGACAGGGGTACAGATACGCAGTATTTT
TRBJ2-5 TRBV2 . . CASSEKRVVQETQYF TGTGCCAGCAGTGAAAAGCGGGTGGTCCAAGAGACCCAGTACTTC
TRBJ2-7 TRBV5-6 . . CASSLGPEGGLYEQYF TGTGCCAGCAGCTTGGGGCCAGAGGGGGGTCTCTACGAGCAGTACTTC
TRBJ2-3 TRBV29-1 TRBD2 . CSASGTTTDTQYF TGCAGCGCAAGCGGGACTACCACAGATACGCAGTATTTT
TRBJ2-1 TRBV7-9 TRBD1 few CASSLGQGSYNEQFF TGTGCCAGCAGCCTGGGACAGGGCTCCTACAATGAGCAGTTCTTC
TRBJ2-1 TRBV13 . . CASSLYDEQFF TGTGCCAGCAGCCTTTACGATGAGCAGTTCTTC
TRBJ2-2 TRBV7-8 TRBD1 once CASSDNRGMNTGELFF TGTGCCAGCAGCGACAACAGGGGGATGAACACCGGGGAGCTGTTTTTT
TRBJ2-7 TRBV27 . . CASSLSQGYEQYF TGTGCCAGCAGTTTATCTCAGGGCTACGAGCAGTACTTC